The 4 T cell receptor beta chains reported below all come from one sample, sequenced in a study of shared clonotypes between healthy human individuals (dated by TCRdb to the early 2020s). Receptor libraries were prepared by the immunoSEQ multiplex PCR assay. In its TCRdb copy, this immuneACCESS table keeps in-frame sequences only and misses some clones. Where compared with another copy, unresolved V genes explain less than half of these, and the others have no known cause. The sample table contains under 750,000 clones; only one count was recorded for 72% of them. About 1.7% of the sample is in the top ten clones. Sequenced input: memory CD4+ T cells sorted from blood. The sample's cell subset or site label is to be understood as: CD45RA-negative fraction. The receptors derive from a woman aged 25 to 45 in good health.

This rearrangement joins TRBV5-5 to TRBJ2-5; 11 bases align to TRBD1. The V gene end was trimmed by 3 bases and the J gene end by 3 bases; junction bases not matched to a gene: 10. Germline-derived CDR1 and CDR2 are SGHKS and YYEKEE (reference sequence). The CDR3 covers 17 residues. The chain's CDR3 is CASSWTIGTGGEETQYF. The CDR3 nucleotides are TGTGCCAGCAGCTGGACCATCGGGACAGGGGGAGAAGAGACCCAGTACTTC.

J is TRBJ2-7 and V is TRBV19, with TRBD1 as a possible D gene (6 bases). The CDR3 is 14 amino acids. Germline assignment: CDR1 LNHDA and CDR2 SQIVND (reference sequence). The germline V and J ends were trimmed by 6 bases and 0 bases, with 12 bases remaining between them. As DNA, the CDR3 is TGTGCCAGTAGCCCTGGACAGTTCTCCTACGAGCAGTACTTC. Translated: CASSPGQFSYEQYF.

The chain uses TRBV7-9 and TRBJ2-7, with a possible D match to TRBD2 (5 bases). CDR3 length equals 15 residues. Between the trimmed V and J ends, which lost 2 bases and 3 bases, there was a span of 14 bases. CDR1 is SEHNR, CDR2 FQNEAQ, per germline (reference sequence). In DNA form, the CDR3 reads TGTGCCAGCAGCTTAAGTTCCGGGAATATCTACGAGCAGTACTTC. Protein sequence: CASSLSSGNIYEQYF.

The chain uses TRBV7-8 and TRBJ1-2, with 12 bases identical to TRBD1. V shed 5 bases and J 8 bases; nucleotides not matched to a gene: 12. This CDR3 has 16 residues. Germline CDR1 is SGHVS and CDR2 is FQNEAQ. CDR3 loop: CASSVGSTGTGGGYTF. CDR3 coding DNA: TGTGCCAGCAGCGTAGGTTCCACCGGGACAGGGGGCGGCTACACCTTC.